What follows are 5 T cell receptor beta chains derived from one specimen sequenced in a study of regulatory T cells in long-lasting Graves disease. Regarding time point: persistent/refractory GD, antithyroid drugs over 5 years with positive TRAb. Construction of the TCR library relied on RNA isolated from PBMCs. Arm-PCR of CDR3 regions and iRepertoire HTBI primers were the basis on which TCR beta libraries were built. TCRdb redid the calling of the multiplex PCR reads with MiXCR, one entry per CDR3 protein. This sample yields approximately 380,000 distinct CDR3 sequences, of which under 25% are seen a single time; about 20% belongs to the top ten. This specimen was peripheral blood mononuclear cells (PBMCs), taken when the disease was refractory, from a patient treated with antithyroid drugs. The source is a female donor with Graves disease.

The genes are TRBV4-1 and TRBJ2-7; 12 nucleotides match TRBD2. CDR1 and CDR2 (germline): MGHRA, YSYEKL. This CDR3 is 15 amino acids long. Germline trimming cut 2 bases from V and 6 bases from J; bases unmatched to any gene: 5. The CDR3 loop is CASSQLAGGPVEQYF. DNA of the CDR3: TGCGCCAGCAGCCAACTAGCGGGAGGGCCAGTCGAGCAGTACTTC.

The chain combines TRBV12-3 or TRBV12-4 with TRBJ2-5; D ambiguous. Trimming pared 6 bases from V and 5 bases from J, leaving 13 bases between. CDR3 size: 13 residues. CDR3 DNA sequence: TGTGCCAGCAGGGGCCTTGGTAGGGAGACCCAGTACTTC. Translation gives CASRGLGRETQYF.

Many counts were recorded for this clonotype. The CDR3 sequence is CATSDFGSQPQHF. The CDR3 nucleotides read TGTGCCACCAGTGATTTCGGGTCGCAGCCCCAGCATTTT. The rearrangement links TRBV24-1 to TRBJ1-5; D gene ambiguous. Between the trimmed V and J ends, which lost 1 base and 7 bases, there was a span of 7 bases. Germline V lookup: CDR1 KGHDR, CDR2 SFDVKD. The CDR3 contains 13 residues.

The rearrangement joins TRBV6-2 or TRBV6-3 to TRBJ1-1; D is unresolved. V lost 3 bases and J lost 8, with 16 bases in between. Germline V gene data show CDR1 as MNHEY and CDR2 as SVGEGT. There are 14 residues in the CDR3. CDR3 coding DNA: TGTGCCAGCAGTTATCCAATCCCCCAGCAGGAAGCTTTCTTT. Translation gives CASSYPIPQQEAFF.

This clonotype came up a few times. This chain links TRBV30 with TRBJ2-1; 8 nucleotides match TRBD2. The CDR3 runs to 15 residues. The V gene's germline CDR1 is GTSNPN and CDR2 SVGIG (reference sequence). The V and J ends lost 2 bases and 8 bases, in that order; junction bases with no gene match: 11. The DNA of the CDR3 is TGTGCCTGGAGTCAGGTTACGGGAGGGGTCCATGAGCAGTTCTTC. Its protein product is CAWSQVTGGVHEQFF.